Shown below are 6 T cell receptor beta chains from a single sample sequenced in a study of a mutant IDH1 vaccine in newly diagnosed glioma. The time point here: week 35, safety follow-up. It was 300 ug of mutant IDH1 20-mer peptide that made up each vaccine dose, given with topical imiquimod. These TCRs are of unknown antigen specificity. Using immunoSEQ multiplex PCR, the repertoire was profiled, and TCRdb retains in-frame clones only, with some absent. The sample shows some 45,000 clones, 83% of them seen only once. This material consisted of PBMCs, taken from a glioma patient whose treatment included an IDH1 peptide vaccine. The receptors derive from a woman aged 45 to 65 with glioma.

V and J are TRBV6-1 and TRBJ1-2; perhaps TRBD1 as D (5 bases). Germline CDR1 is MNHNS and CDR2 is SASEGT. The CDR3 covers 12 residues. Trimming left V 4 bases short and J 7 bases short, with 10 bases between. CDR3 protein: CASSGRGAGYTF. The CDR3 DNA is TGTGCCAGCAGTGGGAGGGGAGCTGGCTACACCTTC.

The chain links TRBV30 to TRBJ1-5; 9 bases fit TRBD1. This CDR3 region has 14 residues. Germline V lookup: CDR1 GTSNPN, CDR2 SVGIG (reference sequence). Germline trimming cut 1 base from V and 6 bases from J; bases unmatched to any gene: 4. This CDR3 reads CAWSEGTGSQPQHF. The DNA for the CDR3 is TGTGCCTGGAGTGAAGGGACAGGGAGTCAGCCCCAGCATTTT.

The V gene is TRBV2, the J gene TRBJ2-6; D uncertain. Germline lookup yields CDR1 SNHLY and CDR2 FYNNEI. Between the trimmed V and J ends, which lost 3 bases and 0 bases, there was a span of 9 bases. The CDR3 runs to 16 residues. CDR3 sequence (DNA): TGTGCCAGCAGTGACGGGCGAAGCTCTGGGGCCAACGTCCTGACTTTC. Its protein product is CASSDGRSSGANVLTF.

This clone was observed a handful of times. This rearrangement joins TRBV21-1 to TRBJ1-6; TRBD1 is the table's D call and was not checked against the DNA. TRBV21-1 is a known pseudogene. This CDR3 has 17 amino acids. The CDR3 coding sequence is TGTGCCAGCAGCAAATTTGTACAGGCCTACTATAATTCACCCCTCCACTTT. Protein product: CASSKFVQAYYNSPLHF.

The chain has TRBV30 and TRBJ2-3; no clear D. Trimming took 0 bases from V and 2 from J, leaving 9 bases between them. The germline gives CDR1 GTSNPN, CDR2 SVGIG (reference sequence). The CDR3 runs 14 residues. The CDR3 sequence is CAWSVRSTTDTQYF. The CDR3 DNA follows: TGTGCCTGGAGTGTACGGTCTACCACAGATACGCAGTATTTT.

This clone has a single count. V is TRBV5-1 and J is TRBJ1-5; D gene ambiguous. Germline V gene lookup returns CDR1 SGHRS and CDR2 YFSETQ. CDR3 length: 13 amino acids. Trimming stripped 2 bases from V and 1 base from J, with 4 bases between. The CDR3 nucleotides are TGCGCCAGCAGCTTACTCAGCAATCAGCCCCAGCATTTT. Encoded protein: CASSLLSNQPQHF.